Shown below are 15 T cell receptor beta chains from a single sample sequenced in a study of T cells in Graves' hyperthyroidism and ophthalmopathy. RNA transcripts provided the source from which TCR beta CDR3 regions were amplified. The TCR CDR3 first-round RT-PCR relied on the HTBI primer set. A single record per CDR3 protein comes from TCRdb applying MiXCR to the multiplex PCR reads. Of about 290,000 distinct CDR3 sequences listed, approximately 17% are singletons. The sequenced sample was blood. Receptors were obtained from a woman aged 60-70 years with Graves' ophthalmopathy.

This clonotype has at least ten counts. This chain uses TRBV12-3 or TRBV12-4 with TRBJ1-1; the D gene is possibly TRBD1 (6 bases). V was clipped by 6 bases and J by 4 bases, with 12 bases between them. There are 13 residues in the CDR3. As DNA, the CDR3 is TGTGCCAGCAGCCGAGGACAGAGCACTGAAGCTTTCTTT. This sequence encodes CASSRGQSTEAFF.

The chain links TRBV19 to TRBJ2-5; TRBD2 aligns across 10 bases. The germline CDR1 and CDR2 sequences are LNHDA and SQIVND (reference sequence). The CDR3 totals 18 residues. After removal of 5 bases from V and 0 bases from J, the junction contained 12 bases not matched to a gene. CDR3 sequence reads: CASSPGASGRVYQETQYF. The CDR3 nucleotides read TGTGCCAGTAGTCCGGGGGCCAGCGGGAGGGTATACCAAGAGACCCAGTACTTC.

In this sample, this clonotype turned up many times. The rearrangement uses TRBV20-1 and TRBJ2-1; no definite D call. The CDR3 extends over 14 amino acids. In germline, CDR1 is DFQATT, CDR2 SNEGSKA (reference sequence). The V and J ends lost 1 base and 7 bases respectively, with 14 bases between them. The CDR3 nucleotides are TGCAGTGCTAGAGTGAACCTAGGTAAAAATGAGCAGTTCTTC. It codes for CSARVNLGKNEQFF.

This chain links TRBV6-2 or TRBV6-3 with TRBJ2-3; a weak D match, TRBD2 (6 bases). From germline, CDR1 is MNHEY and CDR2 SVGEGT. Between the trimmed V and J ends, which lost 6 bases and 1 base, there was a span of 14 bases. The CDR3 contains 15 residues. The CDR3 DNA sequence: TGTGCCAGCAGCCAAAGCTGGGGGGGCACAGATACGCAGTATTTT. Its translation is CASSQSWGGTDTQYF.

Concerning this clonotype: A read error may be the cause here, since a much bigger clone is one base away. V usage is TRBV12-3 or TRBV12-4 and J usage is TRBJ2-5, with 10 bases matching TRBD1. V lost 5 bases, J lost 7 bases, and 10 bases stayed unmatched. The CDR3 is made up of 15 amino acids. The CDR3 reads CASSGDRGRGRTQYF. Written as DNA, the CDR3 is TGTGCCAGCAGTGGGGACAGGGGTAGAGGTCGGACCCAGTACTTC.

This clonotype was seen ten or more times. The V gene is TRBV7-8, the J gene TRBJ1-6; possible D gene TRBD1, 6 bases. This CDR3 contains 15 residues. The V end was cut by 5 bases, the J end by 3 bases, with 11 bases between. CDR1 is SGHVS, CDR2 FQNEAQ, per germline. The chain's CDR3 is CASSVLQGYNSPLHF. DNA for the CDR3: TGTGCCAGCAGCGTATTACAGGGCTATAATTCACCCCTCCACTTT. Full variable domain (missing parts from reference TRBV7-8 and TRBJ1-6): GAGVSQSPRYKVAKRGQDVALRCDPISGHVSLFWYQQALGQGPEFLTYFQNEAQLDKSGLPSDRFFAERPEGSVSTLKIQRTQQEDSAVYLCASSVLQGYNSPLHFGNGTRLTVT.

This clonotype was counted ten times or more. J is TRBJ2-1 and V is TRBV20-1, with a possible D match to TRBD2 (5 bases). The germline V gene encodes CDR1 DFQATT and CDR2 SNEGSKA (reference sequence). The V gene lost 3 bases and the J gene lost 0 bases, with 12 bases spanning the gap. This CDR3 spans 15 amino acids. The CDR3 region is CSASGPGISYNEQFF. In DNA, the CDR3 is TGCAGTGCTAGCGGACCGGGGATCTCCTACAATGAGCAGTTCTTC.

A few counts support this clonotype. The chain links TRBV4-2 to TRBJ2-5; 7 bases map to TRBD1. J gave up 4 bases and V 1 base, and 6 bases lay outside the gene matches. The CDR3 loop spans 15 amino acids. CDR1 and CDR2 (germline): LGHNA, YNFKEQ. DNA for the CDR3: TGTGCCAGCAGCCAAGGGGCTTCAGGGGGAGAGACCCAGTACTTC. Translating gives CASSQGASGGETQYF.

V and J are TRBV19 and TRBJ2-1; 10 nucleotides match TRBD1. The CDR3 runs 14 residues. Per the germline V gene, CDR1 is LNHDA and CDR2 is SQIVND (reference sequence). The V gene end was trimmed by 6 bases and the J gene end by 8 bases; junction bases not matched to a gene: 7. The CDR3, as DNA: TGTGCCAGTAGGAAGACAGGGGGCCGGGATGAGCAGTTCTTC. This gives the protein CASRKTGGRDEQFF.

There are a few counts of this clonotype. One end of the junction is discordant with germline, which a read error may explain. The V gene is TRBV5-5, the J gene TRBJ2-3; possible D gene TRBD2, 6 bases. This CDR3 is 14 amino acids long. The germline gives CDR1 SGHKS, CDR2 YYEKEE (reference sequence). CDR3 DNA: TGTGCCAGCACCTTGACTAGAGGGTCAGATACGCAGTATTTT. As protein: CASTLTRGSDTQYF.

The chain joins TRBV28 to TRBJ2-2; the D gene is possibly TRBD2 (7 bases). This CDR3 comprises 17 residues. Trimming left V 6 bases short and J 4 bases short, with 21 bases between. The germline V gene encodes CDR1 MDHEN and CDR2 SYDVKM. CDR3 sequence: CASRGGLGRVSTGELFF. In DNA, the CDR3 is TGTGCCAGCAGGGGGGGGCTAGGAAGGGTTAGCACCGGGGAGCTGTTTTTT.

This clonotype was picked up many times. This chain uses TRBV29-1 with TRBJ1-2, with D perhaps matching TRBD1 (6 bases). The V end lost 3 bases, the J end lost 0 bases, and 14 bases lay between the germline ends. The CDR3 has 15 residues. Germline V gene data show CDR1 as SQVTM and CDR2 as ANQGSEA. For the CDR3, the DNA is TGCAGCGTTGAGGACCGGGGGGCGACTAACTATGGCTACACCTTC. Protein product: CSVEDRGATNYGYTF.

This chain uses TRBV20-1 with TRBJ2-1, with D possibly matching TRBD2 (5 bases). This CDR3 is built from 12 residues. With 3 bases removed from V and 6 bases from J, the gap between germline ends came to 9 bases. Germline V gene lookup returns CDR1 DFQATT and CDR2 SNEGSKA (reference sequence). The CDR3 DNA reads as TGCAGTGCTAGTGAGCGGACCAATGAGCAGTTCTTC. Protein: CSASERTNEQFF.

This clonotype was observed at least ten times. V gene TRBV24-1 combines with J gene TRBJ2-4; either TRBD1 or TRBD2 may fit D (5 bases each). This CDR3 comprises 15 residues. Germline V gene data show CDR1 as KGHDR and CDR2 as SFDVKD. Trimming removed 2 bases from V and 4 bases from J, with 11 bases in between. The CDR3: CATSDSGPQKNIQYF. CDR3 in DNA: TGTGCCACCAGTGATTCGGGACCTCAGAAAAACATTCAGTACTTC.

This clonotype was counted once. This chain links TRBV6-4 with TRBJ1-2, with D unresolved. V lost 6 bases to trimming and J lost 6 bases, with 11 bases between them. The germline gives CDR1 MRHNA, CDR2 SNTAGT. The CDR3 has 12 residues. CDR3 DNA sequence: TGTGCCAGCAGCGGAACAGCCCATGGCTACACCTTC. It translates to CASSGTAHGYTF.